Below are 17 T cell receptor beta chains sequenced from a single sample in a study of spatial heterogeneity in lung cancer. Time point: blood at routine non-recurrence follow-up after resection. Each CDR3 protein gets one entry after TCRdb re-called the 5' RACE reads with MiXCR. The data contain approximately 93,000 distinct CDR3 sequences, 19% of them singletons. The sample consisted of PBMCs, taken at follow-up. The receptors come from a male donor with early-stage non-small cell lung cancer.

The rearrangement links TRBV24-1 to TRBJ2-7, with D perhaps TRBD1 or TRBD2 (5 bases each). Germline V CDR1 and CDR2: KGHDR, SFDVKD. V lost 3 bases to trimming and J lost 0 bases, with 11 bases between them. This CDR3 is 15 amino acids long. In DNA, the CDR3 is TGTGCCACCAGTGATCCTCGGGACCGCTCCTACGAGCAGTACTTC. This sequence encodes CATSDPRDRSYEQYF.

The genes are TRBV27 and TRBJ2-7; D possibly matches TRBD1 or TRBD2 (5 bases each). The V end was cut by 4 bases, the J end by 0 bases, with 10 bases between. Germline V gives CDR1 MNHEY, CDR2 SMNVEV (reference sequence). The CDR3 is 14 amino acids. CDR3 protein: CASSSGRGSYEQYV. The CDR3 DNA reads TGTGCCAGCAGTTCGGGACGGGGCTCCTACGAGCAGTACGTC.

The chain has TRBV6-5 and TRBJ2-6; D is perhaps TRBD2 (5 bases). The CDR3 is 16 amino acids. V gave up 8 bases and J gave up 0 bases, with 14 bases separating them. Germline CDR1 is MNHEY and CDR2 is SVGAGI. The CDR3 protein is CASSGGKLSGANVLTF. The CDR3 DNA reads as TGTGCCAGCTCAGGAGGCAAACTCTCTGGGGCCAACGTCCTGACTTTC.

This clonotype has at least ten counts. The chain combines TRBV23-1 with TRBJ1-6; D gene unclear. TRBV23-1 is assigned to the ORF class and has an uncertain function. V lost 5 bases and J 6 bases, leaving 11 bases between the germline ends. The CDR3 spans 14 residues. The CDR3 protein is CASSTHRVNSPLHF. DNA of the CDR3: TGCGCCAGCAGTACCCATAGGGTTAATTCACCCCTCCACTTT.

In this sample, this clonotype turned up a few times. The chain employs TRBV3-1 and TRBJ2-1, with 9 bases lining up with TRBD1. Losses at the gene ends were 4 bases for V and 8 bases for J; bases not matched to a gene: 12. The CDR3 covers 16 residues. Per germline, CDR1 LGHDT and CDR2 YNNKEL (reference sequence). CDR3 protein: CASSPMGTGRTDEQFF. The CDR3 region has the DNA TGTGCCAGCAGCCCAATGGGGACAGGGAGAACGGATGAGCAGTTCTTC.

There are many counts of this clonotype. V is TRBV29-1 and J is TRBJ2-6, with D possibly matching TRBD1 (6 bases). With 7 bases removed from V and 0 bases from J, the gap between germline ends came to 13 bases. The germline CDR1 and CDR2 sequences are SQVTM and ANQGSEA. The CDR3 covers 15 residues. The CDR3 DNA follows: TGCAGCGCGATTTGGACAGTCTCTGGGGCCAACGTCCTGACTTTC. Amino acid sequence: CSAIWTVSGANVLTF. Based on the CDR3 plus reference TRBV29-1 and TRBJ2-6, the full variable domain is SAVISQKPSRDICQRGTSLTIQCQVDSQVTMMFWYRQQPGQSLTLIATANQGSEATYESGFVIDKFPISRPNLTFSTLTVSNMSPEDSSIYLCSAIWTVSGANVLTFGAGSRLTVL.

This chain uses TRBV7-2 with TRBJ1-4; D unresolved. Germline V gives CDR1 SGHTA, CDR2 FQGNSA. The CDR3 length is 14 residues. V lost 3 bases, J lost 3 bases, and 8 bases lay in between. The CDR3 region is CASSLARANEKLFF. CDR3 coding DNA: TGTGCCAGCAGCTTGGCCCGAGCTAATGAAAAACTGTTTTTT.

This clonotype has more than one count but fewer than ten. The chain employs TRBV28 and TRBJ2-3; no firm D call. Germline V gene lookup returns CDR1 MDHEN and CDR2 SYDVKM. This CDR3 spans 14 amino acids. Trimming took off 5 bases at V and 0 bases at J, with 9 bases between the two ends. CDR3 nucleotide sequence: TGTGCCAGCAGTCCGAGGATAAGCACAGATACGCAGTATTTT. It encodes CASSPRISTDTQYF.

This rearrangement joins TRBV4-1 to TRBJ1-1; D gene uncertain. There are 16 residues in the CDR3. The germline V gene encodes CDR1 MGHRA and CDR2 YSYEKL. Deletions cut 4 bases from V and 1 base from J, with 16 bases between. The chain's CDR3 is CASSPAKSQPNTEAFF. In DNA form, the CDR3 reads TGCGCCAGCAGCCCCGCAAAGAGCCAGCCGAACACTGAAGCTTTCTTT.

The DNA for the CDR3 is TGTGCCACCAGTGACCCGGGGATACTTTACAATGAGCAGTTCTTC. Amino acid sequence: CATSDPGILYNEQFF. J is TRBJ2-1 and V is TRBV24-1; a weak D match, TRBD2 (5 bases). The CDR3 consists of 15 residues. V gave up 4 bases and J gave up 4 bases, with 13 bases separating them. The V gene's germline CDR1 is KGHDR and CDR2 SFDVKD.

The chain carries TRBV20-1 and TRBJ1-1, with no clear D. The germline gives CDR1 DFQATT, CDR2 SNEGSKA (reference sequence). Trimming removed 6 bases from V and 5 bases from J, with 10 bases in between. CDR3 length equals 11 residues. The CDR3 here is CSADGETEAFF. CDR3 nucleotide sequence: TGCAGTGCGGACGGGGAGACTGAAGCTTTCTTT.

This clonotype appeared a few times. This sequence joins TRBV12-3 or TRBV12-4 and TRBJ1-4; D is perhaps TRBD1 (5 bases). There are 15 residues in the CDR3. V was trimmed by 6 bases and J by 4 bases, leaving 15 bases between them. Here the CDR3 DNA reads TGTGCCAGCAGCCTCGATGCGGGGGTTAATGAAAAACTGTTTTTT. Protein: CASSLDAGVNEKLFF.

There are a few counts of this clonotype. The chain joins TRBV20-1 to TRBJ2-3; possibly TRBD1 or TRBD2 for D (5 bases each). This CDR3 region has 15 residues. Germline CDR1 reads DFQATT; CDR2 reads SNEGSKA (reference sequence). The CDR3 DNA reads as TGCAGCACCATAGAGGGGCTGAGAGACACAGATACGCAGTATTTT. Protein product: CSTIEGLRDTDTQYF.

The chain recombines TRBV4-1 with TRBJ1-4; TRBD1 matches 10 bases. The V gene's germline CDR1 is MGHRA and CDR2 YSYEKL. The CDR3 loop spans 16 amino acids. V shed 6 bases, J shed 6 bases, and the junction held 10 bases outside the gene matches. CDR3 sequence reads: CASSETGTGVDEKLFF. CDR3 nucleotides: TGCGCCAGCAGTGAAACCGGGACAGGGGTGGATGAAAAACTGTTTTTT.

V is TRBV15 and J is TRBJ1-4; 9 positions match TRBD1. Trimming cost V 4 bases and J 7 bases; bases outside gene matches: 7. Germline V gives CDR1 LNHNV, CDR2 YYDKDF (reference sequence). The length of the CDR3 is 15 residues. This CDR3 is CATSKRDREGEKLFF. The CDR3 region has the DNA TGTGCCACCAGCAAGAGGGACAGGGAGGGTGAAAAACTGTTTTTT.

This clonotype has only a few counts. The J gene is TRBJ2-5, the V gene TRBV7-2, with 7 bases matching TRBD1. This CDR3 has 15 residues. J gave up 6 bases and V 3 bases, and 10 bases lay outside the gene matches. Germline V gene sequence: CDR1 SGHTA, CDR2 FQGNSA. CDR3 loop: CASSFRKGAEQTQYF. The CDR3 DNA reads TGTGCCAGCAGCTTCAGAAAGGGGGCAGAACAGACCCAGTACTTC.

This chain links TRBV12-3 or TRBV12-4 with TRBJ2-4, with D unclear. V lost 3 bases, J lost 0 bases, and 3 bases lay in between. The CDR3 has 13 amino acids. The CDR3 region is CASSLLAKNIQYF. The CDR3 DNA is TGTGCCAGCAGTTTGCTAGCCAAAAACATTCAGTACTTC.